A single sample is the source of the 7 T cell receptor beta chains below, sequenced in a study of CD8 T cells in ankylosing spondylitis. Each CDR3 protein is one row after TCRdb ran MiXCR on the 5' RACE reads. In the table there are 150,000 to 200,000 distinct CDR3 sequences, about 20% of which are singletons. The specimen was blood, either unsorted or a sorted T cell fraction (not recorded which). The receptor source for this set is a male donor between 10 and 30 years old with ankylosing spondylitis or in good health (not recorded which).

At least ten counts were recorded for this clonotype. CDR3 sequence: CSRGGHLPGDTQYF. The CDR3 bases are TGCAGTAGGGGAGGACACCTCCCGGGAGATACGCAGTATTTT. This sequence joins TRBV20-1 and TRBJ2-3, with D possibly matching TRBD2 (6 bases). Germline loops: CDR1 DFQATT, CDR2 SNEGSKA (reference sequence). Trimming pared 8 bases from V and 5 bases from J, leaving 20 bases between. The CDR3 runs 14 residues.

At least ten counts were recorded for this clonotype. The V call is TRBV9, the J call TRBJ2-2, with 9 bases aligning to TRBD1. This CDR3 region has 17 residues. Germline CDR1 is SGDLS and CDR2 is YYNGEE. V dropped 0 bases and J dropped 1; count of bases not matched to a gene: 4. The chain's CDR3 is CASSVGTGAMNTGELFF. CDR3 DNA: TGTGCCAGCAGCGTAGGGACAGGGGCCATGAACACCGGGGAGCTGTTTTTT.

This clonotype was recorded many times. The chain recombines TRBV20-1 with TRBJ1-4, with 8 nucleotides matching TRBD1. J was trimmed by 6 bases and V by 4 bases; bases with no gene match: 1. This CDR3 contains 12 residues. Per the germline V gene, CDR1 is DFQATT and CDR2 is SNEGSKA (reference sequence). DNA of the CDR3: TGCAGTGCTACAGGGGGCGATGAAAAACTGTTTTTT. This encodes CSATGGDEKLFF.

This clonotype was recorded many times. Mismatch with germline at one junction end may stem from a read error. The V and J genes are TRBV15 and TRBJ2-2; no definite D call. The CDR3 length is 16 residues. CDR1 and CDR2 from the germline V gene are LNHNV and YYDKDF (reference sequence). The CDR3 DNA reads TGTGCCACCAGCAGAGCTCCGACATCGAACACCGAGGAGCTGTTTTTT. Translating it yields CATSRAPTSNTEELFF.

This clonotype was counted many times. The rearrangement joins TRBV5-1 to TRBJ1-2; D is perhaps TRBD1 (6 bases). V dropped 5 bases and J dropped 0 bases, with 14 bases sitting between them. CDR3 length: 15 amino acids. Germline V CDR1 and CDR2: SGHRS, YFSETQ. The CDR3 sequence is CASRKQQGSNYGYTF. DNA of the CDR3: TGCGCCAGCAGGAAACAACAGGGATCTAACTATGGCTACACCTTC.

At least ten counts were recorded for this clonotype. The rearrangement links TRBV5-1 to TRBJ2-3; 16 positions agree with TRBD2. From germline, CDR1 is SGHRS and CDR2 YFSETQ. The CDR3 runs 15 residues. Trimming took 3 bases from V and 10 from J; bases not matched to a gene: 5. The CDR3 region is CASSSGLAGGGAQYF. CDR3 nucleotides: TGCGCCAGCAGCTCGGGACTAGCGGGAGGGGGAGCGCAGTATTTT.

This clonotype was recorded only once. J is TRBJ2-5 and V is TRBV12-5; tentative D call: TRBD1 (6 bases). Trimming stripped 1 base from V and 1 base from J, with 22 bases between. This CDR3 contains 19 residues. Germline V gene data show CDR1 as LGHNT and CDR2 as FRNRAP. CDR3 region: CASGLGRTDSDLGQETQYF. CDR3 nucleotide sequence: TGTGCTAGTGGTTTGGGACGGACAGACTCTGATTTGGGCCAAGAGACCCAGTACTTC.